These T cell receptor beta chains were read from a single sample in a study of T-cell memory formation after mild COVID-19. In TCRdb, the 5' RACE reads were re-called with MiXCR into one record per CDR3 protein. The sample records about 190,000 distinct CDR3 sequences, approximately 30% being singletons. Sequencing was performed on PBMCs or a T cell subset sorted from them (not recorded which). The receptors come from an adult woman who had mild COVID-19 (a few samples of this study predate the infection). Cell type and time point are not known. CDR3s include the opening cysteine and the closing phenylalanine or tryptophan. D genes are given only for firm matches. Rows give clone size only sometimes, using once, few, many, or a class for an expanded clone.

j_gene: TRBJ1-6; len: 17; d_gene: .; abundance: few; v_gene: TRBV5-6; CDR3nt: TGTGCCAGCAGCTTTCGGACAAGGAGCTCCTATAATTCACCCCTCCACTTT; CDR3aa: CASSFRTRSSYNSPLHF
j_gene: TRBJ1-4; len: 11; d_gene: .; abundance: few; v_gene: TRBV29-1; CDR3nt: TGCAGCGCTGGTTGGGGTGAAAAACTGTTTTTT; CDR3aa: CSAGWGEKLFF
j_gene: TRBJ2-3; len: 15; d_gene: TRBD1; abundance: .; v_gene: TRBV12-3/TRBV12-4; CDR3nt: TGTGCCAGCAGCTCCTCACAGGGGAACCCAGATACGCAGTATTTT; CDR3aa: CASSSSQGNPDTQYF
j_gene: TRBJ2-1; len: 15; d_gene: .; abundance: .; v_gene: TRBV6-5; CDR3nt: TGTGCCAGCAGCCCCGTGTTAGCGAGCCACAATGAGCAGTTCTTC; CDR3aa: CASSPVLASHNEQFF
j_gene: TRBJ1-1; len: 15; d_gene: .; abundance: few; v_gene: TRBV4-2; CDR3nt: TGTGCCAGCAGCCAATGGGGGCGAAGGAACACTGAAGCTTTCTTT; CDR3aa: CASSQWGRRNTEAFF
j_gene: TRBJ1-1; len: 14; d_gene: .; abundance: .; v_gene: TRBV3-1; CDR3nt: TGTGCCAGCAGCCAAGTGGGGGCTAGGACTGAAGCTTTCTTT; CDR3aa: CASSQVGARTEAFF
j_gene: TRBJ1-6; len: 13; d_gene: .; abundance: .; v_gene: TRBV6-1; CDR3nt: TGTGCCAGCACCGAAACCCCAAATTCACCCCTCCACTTT; CDR3aa: CASTETPNSPLHF
j_gene: TRBJ1-1; len: 12; d_gene: TRBD1; abundance: .; v_gene: TRBV29-1; CDR3nt: TGCAGCGTGACGACAGGGGACACTGAAGCTTTCTTT; CDR3aa: CSVTTGDTEAFF
j_gene: TRBJ2-7; len: 16; d_gene: TRBD1; abundance: .; v_gene: TRBV5-1; CDR3nt: TGCGCCAGCAGCTTGGAATGGACAGGGAGCTCCTACGAGCAGTACTTC; CDR3aa: CASSLEWTGSSYEQYF
j_gene: TRBJ2-1; len: 15; d_gene: TRBD2; abundance: .; v_gene: TRBV30; CDR3nt: TGTGCCTGGAGTATGGGGCTAGCGGGCTACAATGAGCAGTTCTTC; CDR3aa: CAWSMGLAGYNEQFF
j_gene: TRBJ2-1; len: 15; d_gene: .; abundance: .; v_gene: TRBV4-3; CDR3nt: TGCGCCAGCAGCCAAGATTGGCAGGGTAGTGGGGAGCAGTTCTTC; CDR3aa: CASSQDWQGSGEQFF
j_gene: TRBJ2-1; len: 10; d_gene: .; abundance: .; v_gene: TRBV20-1; CDR3nt: TGCAGTGCTAGGAGCAATGAGCAGTTCTTC; CDR3aa: CSARSNEQFF
j_gene: TRBJ1-2; len: 15; d_gene: .; abundance: .; v_gene: TRBV18; CDR3nt: TGTGCCAGCTCACCCCGCAACCTGGGGACGAATGGCTACACCTTC; CDR3aa: CASSPRNLGTNGYTF
j_gene: TRBJ2-6; len: 15; d_gene: .; abundance: few; v_gene: TRBV27; CDR3nt: TGTGCCAGCAGGCAGGGGACCTCTGGGGCCAACGTCCTGACTTTC; CDR3aa: CASRQGTSGANVLTF
j_gene: TRBJ2-1; len: 17; d_gene: TRBD2; abundance: few; v_gene: TRBV6-2/TRBV6-3; CDR3nt: TGTGCCAGCAGTTACATCACAGGGACTAGCGGGATAACTGAGCAGTTCTTC; CDR3aa: CASSYITGTSGITEQFF
j_gene: TRBJ2-7; len: 15; d_gene: TRBD1; abundance: .; v_gene: TRBV6-2/TRBV6-3; CDR3nt: TGTGCCAGCAGAAAGAAGGGACAGGGTGAGGGCGAGCAGTACTTC; CDR3aa: CASRKKGQGEGEQYF
j_gene: TRBJ2-1; len: 16; d_gene: .; abundance: few; v_gene: TRBV12-3/TRBV12-4; CDR3nt: TGTGCCAGCAGTCCGCGACCCAAAAATCTTGTCAGTGAGCAGTTCTTC; CDR3aa: CASSPRPKNLVSEQFF
j_gene: TRBJ2-4; len: 18; d_gene: TRBD2; abundance: few; v_gene: TRBV5-1; CDR3nt: TGCGCCAGCAGCTTGCTCGGACTAGCGGGAGGTGAACAAAACATTCAGTACTTC; CDR3aa: CASSLLGLAGGEQNIQYF
j_gene: TRBJ2-7; len: 13; d_gene: TRBD2; abundance: .; v_gene: TRBV27; CDR3nt: TGTGCCAGCAGGATCGGGAGGAACTACGAGCAGTACTTC; CDR3aa: CASRIGRNYEQYF
j_gene: TRBJ2-1; len: 16; d_gene: TRBD2; abundance: few; v_gene: TRBV11-3; CDR3nt: TGTGCCAGCAGCCCTCGGACTAGCGGGACATTCAATGAGCAGTTCTTC; CDR3aa: CASSPRTSGTFNEQFF
j_gene: TRBJ1-4; len: 12; d_gene: .; abundance: .; v_gene: TRBV29-1; CDR3nt: TGCAGCGCCGTAGCTGCTAATGAAAAACTGTTTTTT; CDR3aa: CSAVAANEKLFF
j_gene: TRBJ2-3; len: 16; d_gene: .; abundance: .; v_gene: TRBV9; CDR3nt: TGTGCCAGCAGCGTAGGCGACAGGAGTAGCACAGATACGCAGTATTTT; CDR3aa: CASSVGDRSSTDTQYF
j_gene: TRBJ2-1; len: 15; d_gene: .; abundance: few; v_gene: TRBV4-1; CDR3nt: TGCGCCAGCAGCCAAGATGGTCTAGCGCCCAATGAGCAGTTCTTC; CDR3aa: CASSQDGLAPNEQFF
j_gene: TRBJ2-1; len: 15; d_gene: TRBD2; abundance: few; v_gene: TRBV7-9; CDR3nt: TGTGCCAGCAGCTTGCCCCTAGCGGTCCCCCCGGAGCAGTTCTTC; CDR3aa: CASSLPLAVPPEQFF
j_gene: TRBJ2-1; len: 17; d_gene: TRBD2; abundance: few; v_gene: TRBV10-3; CDR3nt: TGTGCCATCAGTGAGTCGGGACTAGCGGGGGCAGACAATGAGCAGTTCTTC; CDR3aa: CAISESGLAGADNEQFF
j_gene: TRBJ1-4; len: 14; d_gene: .; abundance: few; v_gene: TRBV9; CDR3nt: TGTGCCAGCAGCGTAGGAGTACAACATGAAAAACTGTTTTTT; CDR3aa: CASSVGVQHEKLFF
j_gene: TRBJ2-6; len: 17; d_gene: TRBD1; abundance: few; v_gene: TRBV11-1; CDR3nt: TGTGCCAGCAGCCCTCGGACAGGGAGCTCTGGGGCCAACGTCCTGACTTTC; CDR3aa: CASSPRTGSSGANVLTF
j_gene: TRBJ1-5; len: 15; d_gene: TRBD1; abundance: .; v_gene: TRBV6-5; CDR3nt: TGTGCCAGCAGGCGAACAGGGGTGAGGAATCAGCCCCAGCATTTT; CDR3aa: CASRRTGVRNQPQHF
j_gene: TRBJ2-7; len: 15; d_gene: TRBD1; abundance: .; v_gene: TRBV20-1; CDR3nt: TGCAGTGCTAGGCCCACGGGACAGGGTAGGGCCGAGCAGTACTTC; CDR3aa: CSARPTGQGRAEQYF
j_gene: TRBJ1-1; len: 14; d_gene: .; abundance: .; v_gene: TRBV29-1; CDR3nt: TGCAGCGTTTCCCAGAGCATGTGGGACACTGAAGCTTTCTTT; CDR3aa: CSVSQSMWDTEAFF
j_gene: TRBJ2-2; len: 15; d_gene: TRBD2; abundance: .; v_gene: TRBV6-5; CDR3nt: TGTGCCAGCAGCCCGGGACTAGCGGGGTGGGGGGAGCTGTTTTTT; CDR3aa: CASSPGLAGWGELFF
j_gene: TRBJ1-4; len: 14; d_gene: .; abundance: few; v_gene: TRBV5-1; CDR3nt: TGCGCCAGCAGCTTGGGGCGGGGAAATGAAAAACTGTTTTTT; CDR3aa: CASSLGRGNEKLFF
j_gene: TRBJ2-1; len: 13; d_gene: .; abundance: few; v_gene: TRBV5-1; CDR3nt: TGCGCCAGCAGCGCGGTTTCACTCGGTGAGCAGTTCTTC; CDR3aa: CASSAVSLGEQFF
j_gene: TRBJ1-2; len: 15; d_gene: TRBD1; abundance: .; v_gene: TRBV28; CDR3nt: TGTGCCAGCAGTCTCTTACAGGGGGCCGACGACGGCTACACCTTC; CDR3aa: CASSLLQGADDGYTF
j_gene: TRBJ1-1; len: 14; d_gene: .; abundance: .; v_gene: TRBV4-3; CDR3nt: TGCGCCAGCAGCCATCCAGGGATGAACACTGAAGCTTTCTTT; CDR3aa: CASSHPGMNTEAFF
j_gene: TRBJ1-1; len: 16; d_gene: TRBD1; abundance: .; v_gene: TRBV7-2; CDR3nt: TGTGCCAGCAGCTTGGCGGGACAGGGCACGAACACTGAAGCTTTCTTT; CDR3aa: CASSLAGQGTNTEAFF
j_gene: TRBJ2-2; len: 14; d_gene: .; abundance: few; v_gene: TRBV7-3; CDR3nt: TGTGCCAGCAGCTTAAACCCCGCGGGGGGGGAGCTGTTTTTT; CDR3aa: CASSLNPAGGELFF
j_gene: TRBJ1-5; len: 13; d_gene: .; abundance: once; v_gene: TRBV4-1; CDR3nt: TGCGCCAGCAGCCAAGATCCGGTTCAGCCCCAGCATTTT; CDR3aa: CASSQDPVQPQHF
j_gene: TRBJ2-2; len: 15; d_gene: TRBD1; abundance: .; v_gene: TRBV20-1; CDR3nt: TGCAGTGCTCCCCGGGACAGGGGTAACACCGGGGAGCTGTTTTTT; CDR3aa: CSAPRDRGNTGELFF
j_gene: TRBJ2-1; len: 20; d_gene: TRBD2; abundance: .; v_gene: TRBV30; CDR3nt: TGTGCCTGGAGTTACCCCCCCGGCGGGGCTAGCGGGCCGGGTTGGAATGAGCAGTTCTTC; CDR3aa: CAWSYPPGGASGPGWNEQFF
j_gene: TRBJ1-1; len: 14; d_gene: TRBD1; abundance: few; v_gene: TRBV7-9; CDR3nt: TGTGCCAGCAGCCCCGACAGGGGGGACACTGAAGCTTTCTTT; CDR3aa: CASSPDRGDTEAFF
j_gene: TRBJ2-7; len: 13; d_gene: .; abundance: .; v_gene: TRBV7-6; CDR3nt: TGTGCCAGCAGCTTAAGTCAGGTATTCGAGCAGTACTTC; CDR3aa: CASSLSQVFEQYF
j_gene: TRBJ2-7; len: 17; d_gene: TRBD2; abundance: few; v_gene: TRBV7-2; CDR3nt: TGTGCCAGCAGCTTTACCGGGAGGGGGGGAAGGTCCTACGAGCAGTACTTC; CDR3aa: CASSFTGRGGRSYEQYF
j_gene: TRBJ2-1; len: 20; d_gene: TRBD2; abundance: .; v_gene: TRBV7-2; CDR3nt: TGTGCCAGCAGCCCCACGGTTTCGGGACTAGCGGGACGCGCCTACAATGAGCAGTTCTTC; CDR3aa: CASSPTVSGLAGRAYNEQFF
j_gene: TRBJ2-2; len: 15; d_gene: .; abundance: .; v_gene: TRBV5-1; CDR3nt: TGCGCCAGCAGCTTGCTACAGGGTAGCACCGGGGAGCTGTTTTTT; CDR3aa: CASSLLQGSTGELFF
j_gene: TRBJ2-5; len: 15; d_gene: TRBD2; abundance: .; v_gene: TRBV12-3/TRBV12-4; CDR3nt: TGTGCCAGCACCCCTTCGTCCGGGGGGCAAGAGACCCAGTACTTC; CDR3aa: CASTPSSGGQETQYF
j_gene: TRBJ2-3; len: 14; d_gene: .; abundance: few; v_gene: TRBV20-1; CDR3nt: TGCAGTGCTGCGGCTAACGGAGGCACAGATACGCAGTATTTT; CDR3aa: CSAAANGGTDTQYF
j_gene: TRBJ2-1; len: 17; d_gene: .; abundance: .; v_gene: TRBV12-3/TRBV12-4; CDR3nt: TGTGCCAGCAGTCTCCTTAGTTGGCGGACGACCTACAATGAGCAGTTCTTC; CDR3aa: CASSLLSWRTTYNEQFF
j_gene: TRBJ1-2; len: 14; d_gene: .; abundance: few; v_gene: TRBV5-6; CDR3nt: TGTGCCAGCAGCTTGAAGGCTACCAACTATGGCTACACCTTC; CDR3aa: CASSLKATNYGYTF
j_gene: TRBJ2-1; len: 15; d_gene: .; abundance: .; v_gene: TRBV12-3/TRBV12-4; CDR3nt: TGTGCCAGCAGTTTATGGGGGAGAGCCTACAATGAGCAGTTCTTC; CDR3aa: CASSLWGRAYNEQFF
j_gene: TRBJ2-1; len: 12; d_gene: .; abundance: .; v_gene: TRBV7-8; CDR3nt: TGTGCCAGCAGCTTAAGTGTGAATGAGCAGTTCTTC; CDR3aa: CASSLSVNEQFF